These T cell receptor beta chains were read from a single sample in a study of blood T cell repertoires in COVID-19. Here immunoSEQ multiplex PCR was the method, and the copy in TCRdb shows in-frame clones only, minus some. The table records approximately 440,000 clones, about nine tenths of them present only once. The material sequenced was PBMCs or T cells enriched from blood (not recorded which). These receptors originate from a woman aged 18-29 years who had recovered from COVID-19. CDR3s include the opening cysteine and the closing phenylalanine or tryptophan. The D gene is left open where the match is weak. Clone size is stated in some rows and not others, as once, few, many or a class when expanded.

>TRBV9|TRBJ2-2|12|.|.
CASSPKTGELFF
TGTGCCAGCAGCCCCAAAACCGGGGAGCTGTTTTTT
>TRBV6-5|TRBJ2-3|13|.|.
CASTRRGTDTQYF
TGTGCCAGCACCCGGAGGGGCACAGATACGCAGTATTTT
>TRBV6-6|TRBJ1-5|15|.|.
CASSYDGGSNQPQHF
TGTGCCAGCAGTTACGATGGGGGGAGCAATCAGCCCCAGCATTTT
>TRBV4-1|TRBJ1-1|13|.|.
CASSQGPGRGAFF
TGCGCCAGCAGCCAAGGACCCGGCCGGGGAGCTTTCTTT
>TRBV2|TRBJ1-1|12|.|.
CASSGLGLEAFF
TGTGCCAGCAGTGGTCTGGGCCTTGAAGCTTTCTTT
>TRBV7-9|TRBJ1-6|15|.|TRBD1
CASSFGTGDNSPLHF
TGTGCCAGCAGCTTCGGGACAGGGGATAATTCACCCCTCCACTTT
>TRBV5-1|TRBJ1-1|13|.|TRBD1
CASSLDDRGEAFF
TGCGCCAGCAGCTTGGATGACAGGGGCGAAGCTTTCTTT
>TRBV28|TRBJ2-7|14|.|TRBD1
CASRYGQGRYEQYF
TGTGCCAGCAGATACGGACAGGGGAGATACGAGCAGTACTTC
>TRBV5-1|TRBJ2-1|17|.|.
CASSLGAEADVGSEQFF
TGCGCCAGCAGCTTGGGGGCTGAAGCGGACGTTGGGAGTGAGCAGTTCTTC
>TRBV10-3|TRBJ2-3|14|.|TRBD1
CAISGTGTTDTQYF
TGTGCCATCAGTGGGACAGGAACCACAGATACGCAGTATTTT
>TRBV11-2|TRBJ1-3|18|.|.
CASSLINSRSHPGNTIYF
TGTGCCAGCAGCTTAATAAATTCGAGGTCTCATCCTGGAAACACCATATATTTT
>TRBV11-2|TRBJ1-1|15|.|.
CASSLRGGTYGEAFF
TGTGCCAGCAGCTTACGCGGGGGGACTTACGGGGAAGCTTTCTTT
>TRBV4-1|TRBJ1-1|15|.|TRBD1
CASSRGQGLNTEAFF
TGCGCCAGCAGCCGTGGACAGGGGTTGAACACTGAAGCTTTCTTT
>TRBV15|TRBJ1-1|15|.|.
CATSSNPRVGTEAFF
TGTGCCACCAGCAGCAACCCCAGGGTCGGAACTGAAGCTTTCTTT
>TRBV18|TRBJ2-1|16|.|.
CASSSLQVIAYNEQFF
TGTGCCAGCTCATCCCTTCAGGTCATCGCCTACAATGAGCAGTTCTTC
>TRBV2|TRBJ1-5|15|.|.
CASSRQELSNQPQHF
TGTGCCAGCAGTCGACAGGAACTCAGCAATCAGCCCCAGCATTTT
>TRBV28|TRBJ2-1|16|.|TRBD1
CASSFLTGGTENEQFF
TGTGCCAGCAGTTTCCTCACAGGGGGCACGGAGAATGAGCAGTTCTTC
>TRBV9|TRBJ2-3|16|.|TRBD2
CASSSLAGGDTDTQYF
TGTGCCAGTTCTTCCTTAGCGGGGGGGGACACAGATACGCAGTATTTT
>TRBV12-3/TRBV12-4|TRBJ1-1|12|.|TRBD1
CASSRDSREAFF
TGTGCCAGCAGTCGGGACAGCCGTGAAGCTTTCTTT
>TRBV19|TRBJ2-2|15|.|.
CASSIDEANTGELFF
TGTGCCAGTAGTATCGACGAGGCGAACACCGGGGAGCTGTTTTTT
>TRBV30|TRBJ2-1|14|.|TRBD2
CAWSARAGDGEQFF
TGTGCCTGGAGTGCACGAGCGGGGGACGGGGAGCAGTTCTTC
>TRBV12-2|TRBJ2-7|18|.|.
CASRLHRGKGRTAYEQYF
TGTGCAAGTCGCTTACACAGGGGGAAGGGCAGAACAGCCTACGAGCAGTACTTC
>TRBV18|TRBJ1-1|15|.|.
CASSPSDRMNTEAFF
TGTGCCAGCTCCCCCTCCGACAGAATGAACACTGAAGCTTTCTTT
>TRBV12-3/TRBV12-4|TRBJ2-3|12|.|.
CASSFPVDTQYF
TGTGCCAGCAGTTTTCCGGTGGATACGCAGTATTTT
>TRBV10-2|TRBJ1-1|16|.|TRBD1
CASSPGQGDAYTEAFF
TGCGCCAGCAGTCCGGGACAGGGGGATGCGTACACTGAAGCTTTCTTT
>TRBV5-1|TRBJ2-2|16|.|.
CASSLAGTQLSGELFF
TGCGCCAGCAGCTTGGCCGGGACACAACTCTCCGGGGAGCTGTTTTTT
>TRBV19|TRBJ1-1|15|.|TRBD1
CASSSGDRSIPEAFF
TGTGCCAGTAGTTCGGGGGACAGGTCAATTCCTGAAGCTTTCTTT
>TRBV12-3/TRBV12-4|TRBJ1-1|11|.|.
CASSRSTEAFF
TGTGCCAGCAGCCGTAGTACTGAAGCTTTCTTT
>TRBV5-1|TRBJ1-2|15|.|TRBD1
CASSLSRGEIDGYTF
TGCGCCAGCAGCTTGAGCAGGGGGGAAATCGATGGCTACACCTTC
>TRBV7-2|TRBJ2-3|14|.|TRBD2
CASSRLAGLNTQYF
TGTGCCAGCAGTCGACTAGCGGGGCTCAATACGCAGTATTTT
>TRBV7-8|TRBJ1-1|14|.|.
CASSLGTANTEAFF
TGTGCCAGCAGCTTAGGGACAGCCAACACTGAAGCTTTCTTT
>TRBV6-5|TRBJ1-2|11|.|.
CASSTGVGYTF
TGTGCCAGCAGCACAGGTGTTGGCTACACCTTC
>TRBV27|TRBJ1-6|15|.|TRBD1
CASRTYRDRGSPLHF
TGTGCCAGCAGAACATACCGGGACAGGGGTTCACCCCTCCACTTT
>TRBV19|TRBJ2-5|13|.|.
CASSINGRGTQYF
TGTGCCAGTAGTATAAACGGCCGAGGGACCCAGTACTTC
>TRBV6-1|TRBJ1-5|14|.|.
CASSETTGNQPQHF
TGTGCCAGCAGTGAAACTACAGGGAATCAGCCCCAGCATTTT
>TRBV14|TRBJ1-5|13|.|.
CASSRFLGQPQHF
TGTGCCAGCAGTCGTTTCCTAGGTCAGCCCCAGCATTTT
>TRBV12-3/TRBV12-4|TRBJ2-7|13|.|TRBD1
CASSRDSLPEQYF
TGTGCCAGCAGCCGGGACAGTTTACCCGAGCAGTACTTC
>TRBV3-1/TRBV3-2|TRBJ2-1|15|.|TRBD2
CASSRNAGGGNEQFF
TGTGCCAGCAGCCGAAATGCGGGGGGTGGCAATGAGCAGTTCTTC
>TRBV2|TRBJ2-3|15|.|TRBD1
CAIQMGQASTDTQYF
TGTGCCATCCAAATGGGACAGGCTAGCACAGATACGCAGTATTTT
>TRBV7-6|TRBJ2-1|15|.|TRBD2
CASSLGTSGDNEQFF
TGTGCCAGCAGCCTAGGGACTAGCGGGGACAATGAGCAGTTCTTC
>TRBV2|TRBJ1-1|16|.|.
CASSRDGRPSGAEAFF
TGTGCCAGCAGTCGAGACGGTCGGCCCTCCGGGGCTGAAGCTTTCTTT
>TRBV7-9|TRBJ2-7|13|once|TRBD2
CASTTSGGYEQYF
TGTGCCAGCACTACTAGCGGGGGCTACGAGCAGTACTTC
>TRBV3-1/TRBV3-2|TRBJ2-1|19|.|TRBD2
CASSQSLAGGPRIYNEQFF
TGTGCCAGCAGCCAATCCCTCGCGGGGGGACCTCGTATCTACAATGAGCAGTTCTTC
>TRBV28|TRBJ1-2|13|.|.
CASSPPRLKGYTF
TGTGCCAGCAGTCCCCCCCGCCTAAAGGGCTACACCTTC
>TRBV5-8|TRBJ1-1|14|.|.
CASSLFSVNTEAFF
TGTGCCAGCAGCTTGTTTTCAGTGAACACTGAAGCTTTCTTT
>TRBV28|TRBJ2-5|15|.|TRBD1
CASQTGEVAQETQYF
TGTGCCAGCCAAACAGGGGAAGTTGCTCAAGAGACCCAGTACTTC
>TRBV2|TRBJ1-2|15|.|TRBD1
CASSTNLPTGDGYTF
TGTGCCAGCAGTACCAACCTACCGACAGGGGATGGCTACACCTTC
>TRBV27|TRBJ2-5|16|.|.
CASSFGRGEGGETQYF
TGTGCCAGCAGTTTTGGGCGGGGAGAGGGTGGAGAGACCCAGTACTTC
>TRBV27|TRBJ2-1|16|.|.
CASSLSVAVSYNEQFF
TGTGCCAGCAGTTTATCCGTGGCGGTCTCCTACAATGAGCAGTTCTTC
>TRBV5-4|TRBJ1-2|15|few|.
CASSHSRRVDTGYTF
TGTGCCAGCAGCCATTCACGGAGGGTTGATACTGGCTACACCTTC
>TRBV12-5|TRBJ1-6|14|.|.
CASGWGSKDSPLHF
TGTGCTAGTGGATGGGGCTCGAAGGATTCACCCCTCCACTTT